This T cell receptor (beta chain) originates from a study of T cell changes during pregnancy in multiple sclerosis. Sequencing used immunoSEQ multiplex PCR; TCRdb keeps in-frame clones, though not all of them. Of fewer than 65,000 clones in the sample, roughly 95% were seen once. Germline V gives CDR1 SEHNR, CDR2 FQNEAQ (reference sequence). The CDR3 contains 12 residues. V was clipped by 2 bases and J by 9 bases, with 10 bases between them. The TCR was taken from a female donor with multiple sclerosis, enrolled in a pregnancy study. Sequenced material: CD4+ T cells from peripheral blood mononuclear cells, taken in the third trimester of pregnancy. V is TRBV7-9 and J is TRBJ2-5; D perhaps matches TRBD2 (5 bases). The CDR3 nucleotides are TGTGCCAGCAGCTTAAAGGATAGCGCCCAGTACTTC. Translated, it gives CASSLKDSAQYF.